This T cell receptor (beta chain) was sequenced in a study of long-term antiretroviral therapy in people with HIV. Study findings and constraints: ART adherence, viral resistance and therapy changes were undocumented.

A word on this clone: What it binds is not known.

Version v3.0 of the immunoSEQ assay was performed at survey level. The repertoire was sequenced with immunoSEQ multiplex PCR; TCRdb's copy has only in-frame clones and lacks some. The sample shows approximately 25,000 clones, 70% to 90% of them seen only once. Here the sequenced sample was unsorted PBMCs, taken 1.2 years after starting antiretroviral therapy. The sequence was collected from a man in his forties or fifties with HIV.

The CDR3 DNA follows: TGTGCCAGCAGTCCATCTAGCGGGACGTACAATGAGCAGTTCTTC. Amino acids: CASSPSSGTYNEQFF. The V and J genes are TRBV28 and TRBJ2-1; 9 nucleotides align to TRBD2. The CDR3 consists of 15 residues. Germline V gene sequence: CDR1 MDHEN, CDR2 SYDVKM. The V gene end was trimmed by 5 bases and the J gene end by 4 bases; junction bases not matched to a gene: 6.